This TCR beta chain was sequenced for a study of early T cells in non-severe SARS-CoV-2 infection. CDR1 is MNHEY and CDR2 is SMNVEV in the germline V gene (reference sequence). Trimming stripped 6 bases from V and 4 bases from J, with 18 bases between. This CDR3 is 15 amino acids long. Unique molecular identifiers (one per individual cDNA molecule) were attached. MiXCR, applied by TCRdb to the 5' RACE reads, yields one record per CDR3 protein. The sample has some 57,000 distinct CDR3 sequences, 7% to 10% seen once. The TCR comes from an adult who was a healthcare worker with PCR-confirmed SARS-CoV-2 infection or an uninfected control (not recorded which). Specimen: whole blood. The chain combines TRBV27 with TRBJ1-2; D is perhaps TRBD1 (5 bases). The CDR3 is CASRRAGDPVYGYTF. CDR3 bases: TGTGCCAGCAGGCGCGCCGGGGACCCGGTCTATGGCTACACCTTC.